Below, one TCR beta chain is given with its context. Antigen specificity is unknown. The sample is drawn from a study of CD8 T cells in ankylosing spondylitis. General study points: Apparently characteristic of ankylosing spondylitis blood was a TCR beta motif (under ten highly homologous variants). Earlier authors reported some of these motif variants in reactive arthritis synovial fluid and blood.

CDR1 is KGHSH and CDR2 is LQKENI in the germline V gene. The CDR3 runs to 15 residues. V lost 2 bases and J lost 4, with 11 bases in between. One entry per CDR3 protein, called by TCRdb with MiXCR from the 5' RACE reads. Of about 390,000 distinct CDR3 sequences in the sample, 20% to 25% were seen once. The TCR was taken from a male donor with ankylosing spondylitis. The sequencing sample was made of blood, either unsorted or a sorted T cell fraction (not recorded which). The chain carries TRBV18 and TRBJ1-4; D is ambiguous. The CDR3 loop is CASSPTGPVNEKLFF. In DNA form, the CDR3 reads TGTGCCAGCTCACCAACTGGACCCGTTAATGAAAAACTGTTTTTT.